This T cell receptor (beta chain) was sequenced during a study of memory B cells and T cells in multiple sclerosis listed by TCRdb under 2018. Study-level background: The study compared the TCR beta repertoires of autoproliferating peripheral T cells with those of brain lesion-infiltrating T cells in multiple sclerosis patients. TCR sequencing involved two multiple sclerosis patients from whom brain lesions at autopsy or brain-infiltrating cells from biopsy were available. Overall results and qualifications from the work: Clone-set sizes differed between compartments, which influenced counts of shared clonotypes and required normalization.

By how much of the sample it makes up, this clone is medium-sized (0.01 to 0.1%). It lacks a known antigen. Base quality data are lacking; no much larger clone is found one base away. Genomic DNA was extracted, and the immunoSEQ Platform was used to amplify TCRbeta CDR3 regions from that DNA. Multiplex PCR, high-throughput sequencing and a vendor bioinformatics pipeline were combined in the immunoSEQ assay. Under the source paper's analysis protocol: Non-productive sequences and CDR3s under 4 amino acids long were removed, and the clonotype frequencies in each sample were recalculated. In immunoSEQ Analyzer 2.0, shared clonotypes were identified as those with identical CDR3 amino acid, V gene and J gene sequences. To normalize repertoire overlap, the number of shared clonotypes was divided by the product of the two clone-set sizes and multiplied by 1000 to give arbitrary units. TCRdb's version of the immuneACCESS table is confined to in-frame rearrangements and falls short of the full clone set. An unresolved V gene accounts for under half of the shortfall where checked; the remainder is of unknown origin. That table gives V, J and clone size, and the DNA gave D and trimming. Across this sample there are around 14,000 clones, with roughly three quarters seen only once. The top ten constitute approximately 2.2% of the sample.

The V and J ends are trimmed by 0 bases and 0 bases, leaving 12 bases between them. Spanning cysteine to phenylalanine, the CDR3 consists of 16 amino acids. The kept DNA is CDR3 alone, 48 bases in frame from the first base. CDR1 and CDR2, looked up from the germline V gene, are LGHNA and YNFKEQ. PBMCs were isolated by Ficoll density gradient centrifugation and were cryopreserved before use. This chain joins TRBV4-2 to TRBJ2-7; the D gene identity is not certain. The sample was memory (CD45RO+) CD4+ T cells from blood. The sample's cell subset or site label, in plain terms: CD45RO+ memory T cells sorted from peripheral blood. This clonotype was sampled from a human donor with multiple sclerosis. The CDR3 region: CASSQDASLTSYEQYF. The DNA is as follows: TGTGCCAGCAGCCAAGATGCTAGTCTTACCTCCTACGAGCAGTACTTC.